Detailed here is one T cell receptor (beta chain). The data stem from a study of chemoradiotherapy in HPV16-positive cancers. Assay: immunoSEQ multiplex PCR; the TCRdb copy retains only in-frame clones and omits some. The sample lists under 7,000 clones, 80% to 85% occurring once. Germline values: CDR1 LNHDA, CDR2 SQIVND (reference sequence). The V gene lost 3 bases and the J gene lost 0 bases, with 3 bases spanning the gap. This CDR3 spans 13 amino acids. This material was obtained from a patient who underwent chemoradiotherapy. The V gene is TRBV19, the J gene TRBJ1-5; the D is unclear. The receptor was derived from a human donor with HPV-associated anogenital cancer. CDR3: CASSMNSNQPQHF. DNA for the CDR3: TGTGCCAGTAGTATGAATAGCAATCAGCCCCAGCATTTT.